This TCR beta chain stems from a study of T cells in Graves' hyperthyroidism and ophthalmopathy. Study-level findings and limits: Most clonotypes expanded in the thyroid (above 0.001) were also present in blood. Model-based prediction identified ophthalmopathy a median 6.5 months prior to its onset.

Exclusion of a patient resulted from uncontrolled infection, other autoimmune disease, pregnancy or lactation. Amplified TCR beta CDR3 regions came from RNA transcripts. First-round RT-PCR of the TCR CDR3 relied on the HTBI primer set. TCRdb ran MiXCR on the multiplex PCR reads and lists one entry per CDR3 protein. The sample has a few hundred thousand distinct CDR3 sequences, 15% to 18% seen once. V was cut by 5 bases and J by 1 base, with 9 bases left in between. This CDR3 has 14 amino acids. Germline CDR1 is SNHLY and CDR2 is FYNNEI. This clonotype was counted many times. The antigen is unknown. The chain carries TRBV2 and TRBJ2-1; D might be TRBD1 (5 bases). This receptor was identified in a woman younger than 35 with Graves' hyperthyroidism that later progressed to Graves' ophthalmopathy. Source material: blood. CDR3 DNA sequence: TGTGCCAGCAGTCTTAGGGGATCCTACAATGAGCAGTTCTTC. The encoded protein is CASSLRGSYNEQFF.